The next 26 T cell receptor beta chains were all read from a single sample in a study of radiation and T cells in renal cell carcinoma. Only in-frame clones appear in the TCRdb table, and some are missing; sequencing was by immunoSEQ multiplex PCR. The table lists tens of thousands of clones, roughly half of them singletons, with about a sixth in the top ten. The treatment here: 15 Gy SBRT to primary tumor, nephrectomy 4 weeks later. The specimen comprised tumor tissue, sampled from a patient whose treatment included radiotherapy and nephrectomy. The receptor source for this set is a woman aged 50 to 65 with renal cell carcinoma.

This clone was recorded many times. The V gene is TRBV5-1, the J gene TRBJ1-2; perhaps TRBD1 as D (5 bases). Per germline, CDR1 SGHRS and CDR2 YFSETQ. This CDR3 is built from 15 residues. With 1 base removed from V and 5 bases from J, the gap between germline ends came to 15 bases. The CDR3 nucleotides read TGCGCCAGCAGCTTGAGTGCTGGGACGGGTTATGGCTACACCTTC. Translating it yields CASSLSAGTGYGYTF.

V is TRBV6-5 and J is TRBJ2-6, with no clear D. The CDR3 totals 16 residues. V was cut by 2 bases and J by 0 bases, with 8 bases left in between. CDR1 MNHEY and CDR2 SVGAGI come from the germline V gene. The CDR3 DNA reads as TGTGCCAGCAGTTACACGGAAGCCTCTGGGGCCAACGTCCTGACTTTC. Protein sequence: CASSYTEASGANVLTF.

V usage is TRBV19 and J usage is TRBJ2-2; TRBD1 matches 7 bases. Germline CDR1 and CDR2: LNHDA and SQIVND (reference sequence). V gave up 6 bases and J gave up 1 base; unmatched junction bases: 8. The CDR3 is 16 residues long. CDR3 DNA sequence: TGTGCCAGTAGCGACGGGGCAGGGGGGAACACCGGGGAGCTGTTTTTT. Its protein product is CASSDGAGGNTGELFF.

The J gene is TRBJ2-3, the V gene TRBV7-9; D might be TRBD1 or TRBD2, each matching 6 bases. CDR3 length equals 17 residues. Germline-derived CDR1 and CDR2 are SEHNR and FQNEAQ (reference sequence). Between the trimmed V and J ends, which lost 5 bases and 3 bases, there was a span of 21 bases. The CDR3 DNA reads as TGTGCCAGCAGCCATTACCGGGACACAGGAGGGACAGATACGCAGTATTTT. It encodes CASSHYRDTGGTDTQYF.

This clone was observed a handful of times. The rearrangement uses TRBV19 and TRBJ2-7, with D maybe TRBD1 (5 bases). This CDR3 has 13 residues. Per germline, CDR1 LNHDA and CDR2 SQIVND (reference sequence). V was shortened by 7 bases and J by 9 bases, with 19 bases between the two germline ends. The CDR3 protein is CASTQGSQGRQYF. The CDR3 bases are TGTGCCAGTACTCAGGGATCTCAAGGAAGGCAGTACTTC.

The V call is TRBV6-5, the J call TRBJ1-1; D unresolved. Germline values: CDR1 MNHEY, CDR2 SVGAGI. Trimming removed 6 bases from V and 3 bases from J, with 14 bases in between. The CDR3 contains 14 residues. CDR3 coding DNA: TGTGCCAGCAGCCCGCTGGGGAGGGACACTGAAGCTTTCTTT. It specifies CASSPLGRDTEAFF.

The rearrangement links TRBV4-3 to TRBJ2-1; D is uncertain. Germline CDR1 reads LGHNA; CDR2 reads YSLEER. The CDR3 sequence is 17 residues long. Trimming stripped 0 bases from V and 0 bases from J, with 12 bases between. The CDR3 protein is CASSQDYRAYSYNEQFF. For the CDR3, the DNA is TGCGCCAGCAGCCAAGATTATCGGGCCTACTCCTACAATGAGCAGTTCTTC.

This chain uses TRBV10-3 with TRBJ2-7; D call uncertain. The CDR3 length is 13 residues. Trimming cost V 3 bases and J 0 bases, with 6 bases left between them. Germline V gives CDR1 ENHRY, CDR2 SYGVKD. CDR3 in DNA: TGTGCCATCAGTGATTCTAGCTCCTACGAGCAGTACTTC. Its protein is CAISDSSSYEQYF.

Ten or more counts support this clone. The chain recombines TRBV19 with TRBJ2-1, with D possibly matching TRBD1 (6 bases). The CDR3 runs 14 residues. V was trimmed by 6 bases and J by 6 bases, leaving 15 bases between them. Germline-derived CDR1 and CDR2 are LNHDA and SQIVND (reference sequence). In DNA form, the CDR3 reads TGTGCCAGTAGCACCCGCACAGGGCCCAATGAGCAGTTCTTC. Its translation: CASSTRTGPNEQFF.

The rearrangement joins TRBV29-1 to TRBJ2-3; D unclear. This CDR3 has 15 residues. In germline, CDR1 is SQVTM, CDR2 ANQGSEA. V lost 2 bases to trimming and J lost 2 bases, with 14 bases between them. In DNA, the CDR3 is TGCAGCGTTGAAACTGGCTGGGTTATCACAGATACGCAGTATTTT. As protein: CSVETGWVITDTQYF.

The chain has TRBV6-1 and TRBJ1-5; no definite D call. The V gene lost 3 bases and the J gene lost 5 bases, with 14 bases spanning the gap. This CDR3 contains 15 residues. Germline loops: CDR1 MNHNS, CDR2 SASEGT. CDR3 region: CASSDGRSAYQPQHF. DNA for the CDR3: TGTGCCAGCAGTGACGGACGGTCGGCATATCAGCCCCAGCATTTT.

The CDR3 loop is CASSLSYRTQNTEAFF. Here the CDR3 DNA reads TGTGCCAGCAGCCTCTCCTACAGGACTCAGAACACTGAAGCTTTCTTT. The V gene is TRBV9, the J gene TRBJ1-1; tentatively, D is TRBD1 (5 bases). V was clipped by 4 bases and J by 1 base, with 17 bases between them. The germline gives CDR1 SGDLS, CDR2 YYNGEE. The CDR3 length is 16 residues.

In its sample, this clone was seen a few times. The same CDR3 arises from other DNA sequences in this sample as well. DNA of the CDR3: TGTGCCAGCAGCTTAGGCGATTCTAACACTGAAGCTTTCTTT. Amino acid sequence: CASSLGDSNTEAFF. This sequence joins TRBV7-9 and TRBJ1-1, with D uncertain. The V end was cut by 1 base, the J end by 2 bases, with 8 bases between. The CDR3 length is 14 residues. Germline CDR1 SEHNR, CDR2 FQNEAQ (reference sequence).

The V call is TRBV6-5, the J call TRBJ1-1, with no clear D. This CDR3 region has 15 residues. The germline CDR1 and CDR2 sequences are MNHEY and SVGAGI. Between the trimmed V and J ends, which lost 2 bases and 1 base, there was a span of 11 bases. This CDR3 is CASSYRVDGNTEAFF. The CDR3 bases are TGTGCCAGCAGTTACCGGGTCGATGGGAACACTGAAGCTTTCTTT.

The chain combines TRBV18 with TRBJ2-2; D unresolved. The CDR3 length is 16 residues. V gave up 2 bases and J gave up 0 bases, with 10 bases separating them. Per the germline V gene, CDR1 is KGHSH and CDR2 is LQKENI. Written as DNA, the CDR3 is TGTGCCAGCTCACCAAGGGCAGATACGAACACCGGGGAGCTGTTTTTT. Encoded protein: CASSPRADTNTGELFF.

The chain uses TRBV6-1 and TRBJ1-5, with D hard to call. Germline V CDR1 and CDR2: MNHNS, SASEGT. Trimming left V 7 bases short and J 5 bases short, with 12 bases between. CDR3 length equals 13 residues. CDR3 in amino acids: CASNPMSDQPQHF. CDR3 DNA: TGTGCCAGCAATCCAATGAGTGATCAGCCCCAGCATTTT.

Only a few counts were recorded for this clone. The V call is TRBV6-5, the J call TRBJ1-6; D gene unclear. This CDR3 spans 14 amino acids. Trimming took off 7 bases at V and 7 bases at J, with 14 bases between the two ends. Germline V gene lookup returns CDR1 MNHEY and CDR2 SVGAGI. The CDR3 coding sequence is TGTGCCAGCACCCGGGCGGGCCTGAATTCACCCCTCCACTTT. It specifies CASTRAGLNSPLHF.

This clone appeared many times. The DNA of the CDR3 is TGTGCCAGCAGCTTAGCGGGACAGGCCGTTTTCGCTTTCTTT. Translating gives CASSLAGQAVFAFF. The V call is TRBV7-9, the J call TRBJ1-1; TRBD1 agrees at 8 bases. CDR3 length equals 14 residues. In germline, CDR1 is SEHNR, CDR2 FQNEAQ (reference sequence). Trimming at V came to 0 bases and at J to 11 bases, leaving 8 bases not matched to a gene. The whole variable domain, filled in from reference TRBV7-9 and TRBJ1-1, reads DTGVSQNPRHKITKRGQNVTFRCDPISEHNRLYWYRQTLGQGPEFLTYFQNEAQLEKSRLLSDRFSAERPKGSFSTLEIQRTEQGDSAMYLCASSLAGQAVFAFFGQGTRLTVV.

This clone is medium-sized (0.01 to 0.1%). Other DNA variants within this sample encode the same CDR3. The chain recombines TRBV6-5 with TRBJ1-5; 8 nucleotides line up with TRBD1. CDR3 length: 14 amino acids. CDR1 is MNHEY, CDR2 SVGAGI, per germline. V was clipped by 6 bases and J by 2 bases; unmatched bases: 3. CDR3 sequence reads: CASRRTGRNQPQHF. The DNA for the CDR3 is TGTGCCAGCAGAAGGACAGGGCGCAATCAGCCCCAGCATTTT.

In this sample, this clone turned up once. This rearrangement joins TRBV4-1 to TRBJ1-5; D is undetermined. Germline-derived CDR1 and CDR2 are MGHRA and YSYEKL. V was trimmed by 1 base and J by 7 bases, leaving 5 bases between them. The CDR3 is made up of 12 amino acids. The CDR3 loop is CASSQGGQPQHF. The CDR3 nucleotides read TGCGCCAGCAGCCAAGGTGGGCAGCCCCAGCATTTT.

In its sample, this clone was seen a few times. The chain employs TRBV19 and TRBJ2-7; 10 bases map to TRBD2. Trimming at V came to 8 bases and at J to 4 bases, leaving 5 bases not matched to a gene. The V gene's germline CDR1 is LNHDA and CDR2 SQIVND (reference sequence). The CDR3 runs 13 residues. CDR3 protein: CASGERGGYEQYF. The CDR3 region has the DNA TGTGCCAGTGGAGAGCGGGGGGGGTACGAGCAGTACTTC.

The chain is built from TRBV11-3 and TRBJ2-3; 9 nucleotides agree with TRBD2. The V and J ends lost 1 base and 5 bases, in that order; junction bases with no gene match: 13. Germline V CDR1 and CDR2: SGHNT, YENEEA. The CDR3 spans 18 residues. This chain's CDR3 is CASSLARGRGGRGDTQYF. The CDR3 coding sequence is TGTGCCAGCAGCTTAGCCCGTGGGCGGGGGGGCCGCGGAGATACGCAGTATTTT. The full variable domain, its missing parts supplied by reference TRBV11-3 and TRBJ2-3, is EAGVVQSPRYKIIEKKQPVAFWCNPISGHNTLYWYLQNLGQGPELLIRYENEEAVDDSQLPKDRFSAERLKGVDSTLKIQPAELGDSAVYLCASSLARGRGGRGDTQYFGPGTRLTVL.

This chain links TRBV20-1 with TRBJ2-7; maybe TRBD2 (6 bases). The CDR3 runs to 11 residues. V gave up 1 base and J gave up 6 bases, with 7 bases separating them. Germline values: CDR1 DFQATT, CDR2 SNEGSKA (reference sequence). The CDR3 DNA sequence: TGCAGTGCTAGAGGGGGGGTCGAGCAGTACTTC. Residues: CSARGGVEQYF.

The rearrangement uses TRBV6-1 and TRBJ1-1; D uncertain. The CDR3 consists of 14 residues. V dropped 7 bases and J dropped 2 bases, with 14 bases sitting between them. CDR1 and CDR2 (germline): MNHNS, SASEGT. Here the CDR3 DNA reads TGTGCCAGCAAAAGGCGGCACACCAACACTGAAGCTTTCTTT. Encoded protein: CASKRRHTNTEAFF.

The V gene is TRBV29-1, the J gene TRBJ1-2; possibly TRBD1 for D (5 bases). This CDR3 has 13 amino acids. V gave up 4 bases and J gave up 8 bases, with 17 bases separating them. CDR1 SQVTM and CDR2 ANQGSEA come from the germline V gene. The CDR3: CSVVRRDLQGYTF. The CDR3 region has the DNA TGCAGCGTTGTTAGGAGGGACTTGCAGGGCTACACCTTC.

This clone appeared a few times. The gene calls are TRBV7-8 and TRBJ1-2; 7 nucleotides agree with TRBD1. J gave up 6 bases and V 5 bases, and 3 bases lay outside the gene matches. This CDR3 has 12 residues. Germline lookup yields CDR1 SGHVS and CDR2 FQNEAQ. The CDR3 nucleotides are TGTGCCAGCAGCACCACAGGGGATGGCTACACCTTC. It codes for CASSTTGDGYTF.